The 19 T cell receptor beta chains below were found in one sample sequenced in a study of blood T cell repertoires in COVID-19. Clones were read by immunoSEQ multiplex PCR, and TCRdb kept only the in-frame ones, dropping some. The sample lists more than 95,000 clones, 65% to 90% seen once, with 4% to 5.5% in the top ten. Sample: peripheral blood. These receptors all stem from a man between 60 and 70 years old with acute or convalescent COVID-19.

The V gene is TRBV3-1 (or the pseudogene TRBV3-2), the J gene TRBJ2-2; 8 bases map to TRBD1. The junction had 10 bases not matched to a gene; V was cut back by 4 bases and J by 6 bases. The CDR3 spans 16 residues. Germline lookup yields CDR1 LGHDT and CDR2 YNNKEL (reference sequence). The CDR3 region has the DNA TGTGCCAGCAGCCTACGGACAGGGCGGAAACCCGGGGAGCTGTTTTTT. Protein product: CASSLRTGRKPGELFF.

This clone appeared once. The chain employs TRBV28 and TRBJ1-2; perhaps TRBD1 as D (6 bases). Germline V CDR1 and CDR2: MDHEN, SYDVKM. The CDR3 runs to 12 residues. The germline V and J ends were trimmed by 11 bases and 1 base, with 11 bases remaining between them. The CDR3 here is CACSRGNYGYTF. CDR3 DNA sequence: TGTGCCTGTTCCAGGGGTAACTATGGCTACACCTTC.

V gene TRBV11-2 combines with J gene TRBJ1-1; 10 bases map to TRBD1. V shed 3 bases, J shed 3 bases, and the junction held 1 base outside the gene matches. Germline CDR1 SGHAT, CDR2 FQNNGV. This CDR3 is 14 amino acids long. The CDR3 coding sequence is TGTGCCAGCAGCTTGACAGGGGGCTACACTGAAGCTTTCTTT. Translation gives CASSLTGGYTEAFF.

The V call is TRBV2, the J call TRBJ1-3; D may be TRBD1 (6 bases). The ends were cut back, 3 bases at V and 0 bases at J, with 15 bases in the middle. The germline V gene encodes CDR1 SNHLY and CDR2 FYNNEI. The CDR3 is 17 amino acids. Here the CDR3 DNA reads TGTGCCAGCAGTGAGAACGCCGGGACACCCTCTGGAAACACCATATATTTT. Its protein product is CASSENAGTPSGNTIYF. The full variable domain, its missing parts supplied by reference TRBV2 and TRBJ1-3, is EPEVTQTPSHQVTQMGQEVILRCVPISNHLYFYWYRQILGQKVEFLVSFYNNEISEKSEIFDDQFSVERPDGSNFTLKIRSTKLEDSAMYFCASSENAGTPSGNTIYFGEGSWLTVV.

The chain couples TRBV4-1 to TRBJ1-3, with 7 bases fitting TRBD1. V dropped 4 bases and J dropped 0; count of bases not matched to a gene: 0. The CDR3 loop spans 14 amino acids. The germline gives CDR1 MGHRA, CDR2 YSYEKL. The CDR3 coding sequence is TGCGCCAGCAGCCGGGACAGCTCTGGAAACACCATATATTTT. This codes for CASSRDSSGNTIYF.

The chain combines TRBV10-2 with TRBJ1-1; maybe TRBD1 (5 bases). CDR1 and CDR2 from the germline V gene are WSHSY and SAAADI. This CDR3 comprises 12 residues. Trimming stripped 6 bases from V and 4 bases from J, with 9 bases between. The chain's CDR3 is CASRAGPTEAFF. CDR3 bases: TGCGCCAGCAGGGCAGGGCCCACTGAAGCTTTCTTT.

V gene TRBV18 combines with J gene TRBJ1-4; D is uncertain. Germline V gene sequence: CDR1 KGHSH, CDR2 LQKENI. The CDR3 contains 16 residues. The V gene lost 3 bases and the J gene lost 0 bases, with 11 bases spanning the gap. CDR3 amino acids: CASSPREAATNEKLFF. In nucleotides, the CDR3 is TGTGCCAGCTCACCTCGGGAGGCAGCAACTAATGAAAAACTGTTTTTT.

About this clone itself: Other DNA sequences in this sample translate to the same CDR3. The V call is TRBV18, the J call TRBJ1-5; D gene uncertain. This CDR3 spans 15 amino acids. The germline CDR1 and CDR2 sequences are KGHSH and LQKENI. V was pared by 0 bases and J by 2 bases, with 8 bases between. The CDR3 reads CASSPPERGNQPQHF. DNA of the CDR3: TGTGCCAGCTCACCACCGGAGAGGGGCAATCAGCCCCAGCATTTT.

This chain uses TRBV6-2 or TRBV6-3 with TRBJ2-2, with 8 positions matching TRBD2. Germline V gene lookup returns CDR1 MNHEY and CDR2 SVGEGT. Trimming at V came to 5 bases and at J to 5 bases, leaving 10 bases not matched to a gene. CDR3 length equals 16 residues. The CDR3 sequence is CASSLHRTSGTGELFF. The CDR3 DNA is TGTGCCAGCAGTCTTCATAGAACTAGCGGTACCGGGGAGCTGTTTTTT.

The genes are TRBV7-2 and TRBJ1-4, with D possibly matching TRBD1 (5 bases). The V end lost 5 bases, the J end lost 7 bases, and 11 bases lay between the germline ends. The germline CDR1 and CDR2 sequences are SGHTA and FQGNSA. This CDR3 is 13 amino acids long. CDR3 sequence reads: CASSVQEREKLFF. The CDR3 coding sequence is TGTGCCAGCAGCGTACAGGAGCGTGAAAAACTGTTTTTT.

The chain has TRBV2 and TRBJ1-4; no reliable D call. Trimming left V 7 bases short and J 5 bases short, with 20 bases between. CDR1 and CDR2 (germline): SNHLY, FYNNEI. The CDR3 length is 16 residues. CDR3 amino acids: CASTLREPHANEKLFF. CDR3 DNA sequence: TGTGCCAGCACCCTGAGAGAACCTCACGCCAATGAAAAACTGTTTTTT.

The J gene is TRBJ2-7, the V gene TRBV5-1, with TRBD1 matching over 7 bases. The CDR3 extends over 14 amino acids. Germline loops: CDR1 SGHRS, CDR2 YFSETQ. V lost 2 bases and J lost 0; bases outside the gene matches: 2. The CDR3 here is CASSLQGNSYEQYF. In DNA form, the CDR3 reads TGCGCCAGCAGCTTACAGGGGAACTCCTACGAGCAGTACTTC.

The chain couples TRBV10-1 to TRBJ2-2, with a possible D match to TRBD2 (6 bases). The germline gives CDR1 WNHNN, CDR2 SYGVQD (reference sequence). Trimming removed 8 bases at V and 1 base at J, with 8 bases between. The CDR3 totals 13 residues. Here the CDR3 reads CASCSGNTGELFF. CDR3 coding DNA: TGCGCCAGCTGTAGCGGGAACACCGGGGAGCTGTTTTTT.

The chain recombines TRBV11-3 with TRBJ2-3, with 9 bases fitting TRBD2. The V segment lost 1 base and the J segment 0 bases; nucleotides outside the gene matches: 5. CDR1 and CDR2 (germline): SGHNT, YENEEA. The CDR3 consists of 17 residues. As DNA, the CDR3 is TGTGCCAGCAGCTTAGGGACTAGCGCAGCTAGCACAGATACGCAGTATTTT. Translating gives CASSLGTSAASTDTQYF.

J is TRBJ1-2 and V is TRBV7-3; 7 bases are shared with TRBD1. Trimming removed 2 bases from V and 3 bases from J; junction bases left unmatched: 3. The germline CDR1 and CDR2 sequences are SGHTA and FQGTGA. The CDR3 has 14 residues. The CDR3 DNA is TGTGCCAGCAGCTTAGGGGACAGTGACTATGGCTACACCTTC. Translation gives CASSLGDSDYGYTF.

The chain has TRBV5-1 and TRBJ2-5; 13 bases agree with TRBD2. Germline trimming cut 4 bases from V and 2 bases from J; bases unmatched to any gene: 11. In germline, CDR1 is SGHRS, CDR2 YFSETQ. The CDR3 consists of 18 residues. The CDR3: CASSPGLAGAVLQETQYF. The CDR3 DNA is TGCGCCAGCAGCCCAGGACTAGCGGGGGCCGTACTACAAGAGACCCAGTACTTC.

The V gene is TRBV3-1 (or the pseudogene TRBV3-2), the J gene TRBJ2-5; 11 nucleotides agree with TRBD2. Germline assignment: CDR1 LGHDT and CDR2 YNNKEL (reference sequence). The CDR3 covers 16 residues. V lost 4 bases and J lost 1; bases outside the gene matches: 5. CDR3 bases: TGTGCCAGCAGCCCCCGGACTAGCGGGTCCCAAGAGACCCAGTACTTC. This sequence encodes CASSPRTSGSQETQYF.

V is TRBV7-9 and J is TRBJ1-1; no clear D gene. The V gene's germline CDR1 is SEHNR and CDR2 FQNEAQ (reference sequence). CDR3 length: 11 amino acids. V lost 5 bases and J lost 2, with 3 bases in between. Here the CDR3 reads CASSRNTEAFF. The CDR3 DNA reads as TGTGCCAGCAGCCGTAACACTGAAGCTTTCTTT. The whole variable domain, filled in from reference TRBV7-9 and TRBJ1-1, reads DTGVSQNPRHKITKRGQNVTFRCDPISEHNRLYWYRQTLGQGPEFLTYFQNEAQLEKSRLLSDRFSAERPKGSFSTLEIQRTEQGDSAMYLCASSRNTEAFFGQGTRLTVV.

This chain links TRBV5-5 with TRBJ1-2, with 7 bases aligning to TRBD1. Germline lookup yields CDR1 SGHKS and CDR2 YYEKEE (reference sequence). With V trimmed by 3 bases and J by 12 bases, 8 bases remained unmatched. This CDR3 has 12 amino acids. CDR3 sequence reads: CASSSQRGQDTF. CDR3 coding DNA: TGTGCCAGCAGCTCACAAAGGGGGCAGGACACCTTC.